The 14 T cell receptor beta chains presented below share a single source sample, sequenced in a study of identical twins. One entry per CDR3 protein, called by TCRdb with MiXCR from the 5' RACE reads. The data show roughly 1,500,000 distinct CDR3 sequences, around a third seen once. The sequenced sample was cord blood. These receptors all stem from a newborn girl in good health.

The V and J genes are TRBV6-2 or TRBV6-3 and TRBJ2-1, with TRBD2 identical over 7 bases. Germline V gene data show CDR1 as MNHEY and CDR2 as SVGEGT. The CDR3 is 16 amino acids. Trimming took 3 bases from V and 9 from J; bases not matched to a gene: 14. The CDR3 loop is CASSYSPSWEGSEQFF. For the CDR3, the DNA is TGTGCCAGCAGTTATTCTCCGTCGTGGGAGGGTTCTGAGCAGTTCTTC.

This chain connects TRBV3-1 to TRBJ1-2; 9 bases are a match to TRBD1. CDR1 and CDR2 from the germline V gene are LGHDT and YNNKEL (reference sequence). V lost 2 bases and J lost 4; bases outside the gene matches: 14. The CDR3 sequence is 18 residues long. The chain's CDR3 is CASSQRRQGGQRVYGYTF. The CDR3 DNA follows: TGTGCCAGCAGCCAAAGGCGACAGGGGGGCCAAAGGGTCTATGGCTACACCTTC. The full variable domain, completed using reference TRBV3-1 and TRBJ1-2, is DTAVSQTPKYLVTQMGNDKSIKCEQNLGHDTMYWYKQDSKKFLKIMFSYNNKELIINETVPNRFSPKSPDKAHLNLHINSLELGDSAVYFCASSQRRQGGQRVYGYTFGSGTRLTVV.

The CDR3 reads CATEPGDNSPLHF. In DNA form, the CDR3 reads TGTGCCACGGAACCAGGGGATAATTCACCCCTCCACTTT. The rearrangement links TRBV2 to TRBJ1-6; weak D call: TRBD1 (6 bases). Between the trimmed V and J ends, which lost 10 bases and 5 bases, there was a span of 12 bases. The length of the CDR3 is 13 residues. The germline gives CDR1 SNHLY, CDR2 FYNNEI.

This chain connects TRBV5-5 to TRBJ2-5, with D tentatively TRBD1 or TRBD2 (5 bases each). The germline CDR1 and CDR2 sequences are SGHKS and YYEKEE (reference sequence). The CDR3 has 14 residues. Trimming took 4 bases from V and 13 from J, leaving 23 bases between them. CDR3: CASSLSAWGNERYF. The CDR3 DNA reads TGTGCCAGCAGCCTTTCCGCCTGGGGGAACGAGCGGTACTTC. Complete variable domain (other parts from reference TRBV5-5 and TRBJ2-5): DAGVTQSPTHLIKTRGQQVTLRCSPISGHKSVSWYQQVLGQGPQFIFQYYEKEERGRGNFPDRFSARQFPNYSSELNVNALLLGDSALYLCASSLSAWGNERYFGPGTRLLVL.

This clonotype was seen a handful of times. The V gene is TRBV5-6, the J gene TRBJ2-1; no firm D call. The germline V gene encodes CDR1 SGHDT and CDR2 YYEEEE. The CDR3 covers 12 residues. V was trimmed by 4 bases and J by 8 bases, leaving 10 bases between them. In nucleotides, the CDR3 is TGTGCCAGCAGCCTGAAGATCGATGAGCAGTTCTTC. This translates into CASSLKIDEQFF.

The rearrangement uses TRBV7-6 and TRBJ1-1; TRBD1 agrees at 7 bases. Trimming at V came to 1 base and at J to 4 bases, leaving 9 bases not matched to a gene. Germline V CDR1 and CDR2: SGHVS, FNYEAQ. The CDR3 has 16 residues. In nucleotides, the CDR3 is TGTGCCAGCAGCTTAGGACCGAGGGGGCAGAGCACTGAAGCTTTCTTT. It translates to CASSLGPRGQSTEAFF.

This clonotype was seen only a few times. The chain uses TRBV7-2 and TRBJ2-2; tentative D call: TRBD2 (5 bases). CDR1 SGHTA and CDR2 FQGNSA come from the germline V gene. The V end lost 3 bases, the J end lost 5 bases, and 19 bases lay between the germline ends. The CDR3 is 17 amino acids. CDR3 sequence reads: CASSFKRVLRVTGELFF. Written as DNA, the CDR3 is TGTGCCAGCAGCTTCAAACGGGTTTTGCGGGTTACCGGGGAGCTGTTTTTT.

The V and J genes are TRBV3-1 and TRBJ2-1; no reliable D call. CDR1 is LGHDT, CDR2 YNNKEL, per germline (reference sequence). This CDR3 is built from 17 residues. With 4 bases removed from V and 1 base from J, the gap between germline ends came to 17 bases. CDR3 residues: CASSPPDGRRSYNEQFF. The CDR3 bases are TGTGCCAGCAGCCCCCCTGACGGGCGGCGTTCCTACAATGAGCAGTTCTTC.

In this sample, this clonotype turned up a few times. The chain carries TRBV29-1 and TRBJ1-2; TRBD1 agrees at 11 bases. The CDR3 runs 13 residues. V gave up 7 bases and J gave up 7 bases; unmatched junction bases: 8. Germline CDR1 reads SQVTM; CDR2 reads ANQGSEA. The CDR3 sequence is CSAGQGASAGYTF. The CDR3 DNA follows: TGCAGCGCCGGACAGGGGGCCTCGGCTGGCTACACCTTC.

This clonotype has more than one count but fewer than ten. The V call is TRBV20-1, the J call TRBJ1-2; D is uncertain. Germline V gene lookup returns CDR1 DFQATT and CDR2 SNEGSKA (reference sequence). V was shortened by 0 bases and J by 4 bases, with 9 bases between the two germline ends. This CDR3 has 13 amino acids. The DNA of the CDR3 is TGCAGTGCTAGAGATCCGGCGGTCTATGGCTACACCTTC. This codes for CSARDPAVYGYTF.

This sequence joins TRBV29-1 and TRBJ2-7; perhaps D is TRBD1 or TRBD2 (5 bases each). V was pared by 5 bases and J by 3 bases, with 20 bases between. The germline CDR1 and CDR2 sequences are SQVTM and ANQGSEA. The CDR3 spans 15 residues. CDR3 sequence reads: CSVTPGPSEGYEQYF. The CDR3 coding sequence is TGCAGCGTTACTCCGGGACCCTCAGAGGGCTACGAGCAGTACTTC.

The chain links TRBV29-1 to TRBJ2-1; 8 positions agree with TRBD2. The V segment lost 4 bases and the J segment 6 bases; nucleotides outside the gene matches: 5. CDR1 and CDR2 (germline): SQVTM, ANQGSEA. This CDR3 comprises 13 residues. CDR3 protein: CSVGEREPNEQFF. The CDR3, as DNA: TGCAGCGTTGGGGAGCGGGAGCCCAATGAGCAGTTCTTC.

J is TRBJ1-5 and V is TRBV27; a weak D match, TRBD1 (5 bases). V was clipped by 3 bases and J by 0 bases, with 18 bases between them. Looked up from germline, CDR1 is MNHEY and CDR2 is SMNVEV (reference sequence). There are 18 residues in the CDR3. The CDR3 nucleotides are TGTGCCAGCAGTTTGAAGGGGAGGATCCCAGTTAGCAATCAGCCCCAGCATTTT. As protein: CASSLKGRIPVSNQPQHF.

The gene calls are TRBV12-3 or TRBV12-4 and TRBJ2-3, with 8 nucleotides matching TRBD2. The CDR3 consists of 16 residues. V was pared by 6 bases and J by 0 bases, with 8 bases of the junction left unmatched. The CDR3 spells CASSSRRGGSTDTQYF. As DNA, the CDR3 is TGTGCCAGCAGCTCTAGACGGGGGGGAAGCACAGATACGCAGTATTTT.